The TCR beta chain under discussion was sequenced for a study of cytomegalovirus exposure and HLA in healthy donors. For the study at large: HLA-typed donors were the source of 86 million or so unique TCRs held in an early data release.

General observations from the study: Reports state that TCR beta sequences accurately predicted most subjects' HLA-A and HLA-B alleles.

A word on this clone: Its antigen remains unidentified.

These donors counted as nominally healthy when sampled, but unrecorded immune exposures were likely. 13 Jbeta primers and 60 Vbeta primers were used for the PCR. Assay: immunoSEQ multiplex PCR; the TCRdb copy retains only in-frame clones and omits some. The sample has some 100,000 clones, approximately 68% seen once; the top ten hold over 4%. The receptor comes from a woman in her late teens or twenties in good health and CMV-seropositive. Material: PBMCs.

In DNA form, the CDR3 reads TGTGCCATCAGTTCCCAGGGGGCGAACACCGGGGAGCTGTTTTTT. Protein product: CAISSQGANTGELFF. The V and J genes are TRBV10-3 and TRBJ2-2; TRBD1 matches at 7 bases. The CDR3 spans 15 residues. The V gene's germline CDR1 is ENHRY and CDR2 SYGVKD. Unmatched junction bases numbered 3, after V lost 5 bases and J lost 0 bases.